These 30 T cell receptor beta chains were sequenced from one sample in a study of cytomegalovirus exposure and HLA in healthy donors. The primer mix had 60 Vbeta and 13 Jbeta primers. TCRdb's table, derived via immunoSEQ multiplex PCR, lists solely in-frame clones and lacks some. The repertoire holds fewer than 200,000 clones, with more than 65% as singletons. The sequencing input was PBMCs. These receptors were taken from a girl aged 2 to 10 in good health and CMV-seropositive.

The rearrangement links TRBV5-1 to TRBJ1-3; D possibly corresponds to TRBD1 (6 bases). CDR3 size: 15 residues. Trimming removed 2 bases from V and 3 bases from J, with 12 bases in between. Germline values: CDR1 SGHRS, CDR2 YFSETQ. The CDR3 DNA is TGCGCCAGCAGCTTCACGACAGGAATTGGAAACACCATATATTTT. Translation gives CASSFTTGIGNTIYF. Variable domain in full (rest from reference TRBV5-1 and TRBJ1-3): KAGVTQTPRYLIKTRGQQVTLSCSPISGHRSVSWYQQTPGQGLQFLFEYFSETQRNKGNFPGRFSGRQFSNSRSEMNVSTLELGDSALYLCASSFTTGIGNTIYFGEGSWLTVV.

This clone was observed a handful of times. The genes are TRBV14 and TRBJ2-7; no reliable D call. The germline V gene encodes CDR1 SGHDN and CDR2 FVKESK. The CDR3 consists of 16 residues. The V end was cut by 3 bases, the J end by 3 bases, with 18 bases between. CDR3 sequence (DNA): TGTGCCAGCAGCCAGTACGGTTTCAGGAAAAACTACGAGCAGTACTTC. Translated, it gives CASSQYGFRKNYEQYF.

CDR3 in amino acids: CASSEAPGYGSPLHF. CDR3 sequence (DNA): TGTGCCAGCAGTGAAGCGCCGGGATACGGTTCACCCCTCCACTTT. The chain links TRBV6-1 to TRBJ1-6; D is unresolved. Trimming pared 0 bases from V and 9 bases from J, leaving 12 bases between. Looked up from germline, CDR1 is MNHNS and CDR2 is SASEGT. The CDR3 runs 15 residues.

This chain uses TRBV28 with TRBJ1-1; 9 bases map to TRBD1. Per the germline V gene, CDR1 is MDHEN and CDR2 is SYDVKM. V trimming: 5 bases; J trimming: 4 bases; junction bases outside the gene matches: 17. The CDR3 has 18 residues. This CDR3 reads CASSPHYRGLGIATEAFF. In DNA, the CDR3 is TGTGCCAGCAGTCCCCACTACAGGGGGCTTGGGATAGCCACTGAAGCTTTCTTT. The whole variable domain, filled in from reference TRBV28 and TRBJ1-1, reads DVKVTQSSRYLVKRTGEKVFLECVQDMDHENMFWYRQDPGLGLRLIYFSYDVKMKEKGDIPEGYSVSREKKERFSLILESASTNQTSMYLCASSPHYRGLGIATEAFFGQGTRLTVV.

The rearrangement joins TRBV6-4 to TRBJ2-1; 11 nucleotides agree with TRBD2. From germline, CDR1 is MRHNA and CDR2 SNTAGT. The CDR3 has 14 amino acids. The trim removed 5 bases at V and 10 bases at J, leaving 7 bases unmatched. CDR3 sequence: CASSTTGTSGEQFF. The CDR3 bases are TGTGCCAGCAGTACTACCGGGACTAGCGGAGAGCAGTTCTTC.

The V gene is TRBV28, the J gene TRBJ2-1; 8 bases align to TRBD2. The CDR3 runs to 18 residues. Looked up from germline, CDR1 is MDHEN and CDR2 is SYDVKM. V was clipped by 2 bases and J by 7 bases; unmatched bases: 16. The CDR3 here is CASSLVGRGGGPRNEQFF. As DNA, the CDR3 is TGTGCCAGCAGTTTAGTGGGCCGGGGGGGAGGGCCTCGTAATGAGCAGTTCTTC.

CDR3 loop: CASSERTGGGEQYF. The DNA of the CDR3 is TGTGCCAGCAGCGAGAGAACTGGGGGGGGCGAGCAGTACTTC. J is TRBJ2-7 and V is TRBV9; TRBD2 aligns across 7 bases. Per germline, CDR1 SGDLS and CDR2 YYNGEE. The CDR3 is 14 residues long. After removal of 3 bases from V and 6 bases from J, the junction contained 9 bases not matched to a gene. The full variable domain, with the rest looked up from reference TRBV9 and TRBJ2-7, is DSGVTQTPKHLITATGQRVTLRCSPRSGDLSVYWYQQSLDQGLQFLIQYYNGEERAKGNILERFSAQQFPDLHSELNLSSLELGDSALYFCASSERTGGGEQYFGPGTRLTVT.

V usage is TRBV21-1 and J usage is TRBJ1-5; the table's TRBD1 call for D was not verified on the DNA. TRBV21-1 is an annotated pseudogene. CDR3 length equals 22 residues. This CDR3 reads CASSKEGRGGQGFEARNQPQHF. As DNA, the CDR3 is TGTGCCAGCAGCAAAGAGGGAAGGGGTGGGCAGGGTTTTGAGGCCCGTAATCAGCCCCAGCATTTT.

This clone was detected once. The chain couples TRBV6-1 to TRBJ1-2, with 9 bases lining up with TRBD1. Germline lookup yields CDR1 MNHNS and CDR2 SASEGT. The CDR3 is 11 residues long. V gave up 9 bases and J gave up 6 bases; unmatched junction bases: 2. The CDR3 here is CARRTGDGYTF. The CDR3 nucleotides read TGTGCCAGACGGACAGGGGATGGCTACACCTTC.

This chain connects TRBV5-1 to TRBJ2-3; 9 bases match TRBD2. V lost 0 bases to trimming and J lost 2 bases; unmatched junction nucleotides: 4. Looked up from germline, CDR1 is SGHRS and CDR2 is YFSETQ. The CDR3 runs to 16 residues. CDR3 DNA sequence: TGCGCCAGCAGCTTGGGACTAGCGGAATACACAGATACGCAGTATTTT. Translated, it gives CASSLGLAEYTDTQYF.

The CDR3 sequence is CASSLTGVRSYEQYF. In nucleotides, the CDR3 is TGCGCCAGCAGCTTGACAGGGGTCCGATCCTACGAGCAGTACTTC. This rearrangement joins TRBV5-1 to TRBJ2-7; 7 positions match TRBD1. V shed 1 base, J shed 1 base, and the junction held 5 bases outside the gene matches. The germline V gene has CDR1 SGHRS and CDR2 YFSETQ. CDR3 length: 15 amino acids.

The chain carries TRBV6-5 and TRBJ2-3; weak D call: TRBD2 (6 bases). There are 14 residues in the CDR3. V was trimmed by 10 bases and J by 8 bases, leaving 22 bases between them. Germline CDR1 reads MNHEY; CDR2 reads SVGAGI. CDR3 sequence: CATQLGLAGGTQYF. DNA for the CDR3: TGTGCCACCCAACTGGGACTTGCGGGCGGTACGCAGTATTTT.

The chain is built from TRBV28 and TRBJ1-2; weak D call: TRBD1 (5 bases). CDR1 and CDR2 (germline): MDHEN, SYDVKM. This CDR3 spans 13 amino acids. Trimming cost V 3 bases and J 3 bases, with 8 bases left between them. The CDR3 DNA follows: TGTGCCAGCAGTTTCCAGGGCTACTATGGCTACACCTTC. Protein: CASSFQGYYGYTF.

The V call is TRBV5-1, the J call TRBJ2-3; D gene unclear. This CDR3 is 14 amino acids long. Germline V gene sequence: CDR1 SGHRS, CDR2 YFSETQ. Trimming stripped 6 bases from V and 0 bases from J, with 11 bases between. CDR3 sequence reads: CASMRGTSTDTQYF. For the CDR3, the DNA is TGCGCCAGCATGCGCGGCACCAGCACAGATACGCAGTATTTT.

The V call is TRBV5-1, the J call TRBJ2-7, with 13 bases that match TRBD2. The germline gives CDR1 SGHRS, CDR2 YFSETQ. The CDR3 is 17 amino acids. The V and J ends lost 7 bases and 2 bases, in that order; junction bases with no gene match: 12. The chain's CDR3 is CASATGPGLAGTYEQYF. The DNA for the CDR3 is TGCGCCAGCGCCACAGGGCCGGGACTAGCGGGGACCTACGAGCAGTACTTC.

The rearrangement links TRBV11-2 to TRBJ1-5, with 8 bases that match TRBD1. The ends lost 5 bases at V and 5 bases at J; junction bases unmatched: 5. The CDR3 loop spans 14 amino acids. Germline CDR1 reads SGHAT; CDR2 reads FQNNGV. CDR3 DNA: TGTGCCAGCAGCGTCGACAGGGGTGATCAGCCCCAGCATTTT. This encodes CASSVDRGDQPQHF.

J is TRBJ2-7 and V is TRBV2; TRBD2 aligns across 11 bases. The CDR3 runs 15 residues. V lost 9 bases, J lost 5 bases, and 12 bases stayed unmatched. Germline loops: CDR1 SNHLY, CDR2 FYNNEI. Written as DNA, the CDR3 is TGTGCCAGGGGTGGCCAGACTAGCGGGAAAAACGAGCAGTACTTC. It is translated as CARGGQTSGKNEQYF.

This chain connects TRBV28 to TRBJ2-7; TRBD1 agrees at 9 bases. V lost 2 bases and J lost 2; bases outside the gene matches: 1. Germline CDR1 and CDR2: MDHEN and SYDVKM. CDR3 size: 14 residues. CDR3 bases: TGTGCCAGCAGTTTAGGGACAGGGCCCTACGAGCAGTACTTC. The encoded protein is CASSLGTGPYEQYF.

With regard to this clone: The CDR3 does not close with the conserved phenylalanine or tryptophan, likely indicating a read error. Because the CDR3's place on the DNA is in doubt, the DNA is left out and the CDR3 is given as listed by TCRdb. The CDR3 sequence is CASSKGERYCMQA. The chain recombines TRBV21-1 with TRBJ1-3. TRBV21-1 is listed as a pseudogene. The CDR3 numbers 13 amino acids, ends counted.

This clone was found a few times. The chain is built from TRBV7-6 and TRBJ1-6, with 7 bases fitting TRBD1. This CDR3 is built from 13 residues. CDR1 SGHVS and CDR2 FNYEAQ come from the germline V gene. Germline trimming cut 6 bases from V and 8 bases from J; bases unmatched to any gene: 4. The CDR3 sequence: CASSSTGDSPLHF. In nucleotides, the CDR3 is TGTGCCAGCAGTTCAACAGGGGATTCACCCCTCCACTTT.

The chain links TRBV19 to TRBJ1-4; 7 positions agree with TRBD1. The CDR3 contains 13 residues. Germline V gene lookup returns CDR1 LNHDA and CDR2 SQIVND (reference sequence). The J segment lost 10 bases and the V segment lost 10 bases, leaving 12 bases of the junction unmatched. CDR3 DNA: TGTGCCACCATCGCGACAGGGCTCGGAAAACTGTTTTTT. This encodes CATIATGLGKLFF.

The CDR3 spells CASRRGLNTDTQYF. Here the CDR3 DNA reads TGTGCCAGCAGGAGGGGACTTAACACAGATACGCAGTATTTT. The chain couples TRBV7-8 to TRBJ2-3, with D perhaps TRBD2 (6 bases). Trimming left V 6 bases short and J 2 bases short, with 12 bases between. This CDR3 is 14 amino acids long. Germline CDR1 reads SGHVS; CDR2 reads FQNEAQ.

The V gene is TRBV5-4, the J gene TRBJ2-1; tentatively, D is TRBD1 (6 bases). The CDR3 loop spans 13 amino acids. Trimming removed 1 base from V and 7 bases from J, with 9 bases in between. Germline CDR1 SGHNT, CDR2 YYREEE (reference sequence). CDR3 protein: CASSLPGQNEQFF. The CDR3 DNA follows: TGTGCCAGCAGCTTGCCCGGACAGAATGAGCAGTTCTTC. Variable domain in full (rest from reference TRBV5-4 and TRBJ2-1): ETGVTQSPTHLIKTRGQQVTLRCSSQSGHNTVSWYQQALGQGPQFIFQYYREEENGRGNFPPRFSGLQFPNYSSELNVNALELDDSALYLCASSLPGQNEQFFGPGTRLTVL.

The table lists this clone with a few counts. The chain employs TRBV27 and TRBJ1-1; D not certain. Trimming removed 4 bases at V and 1 base at J, with 7 bases between. The CDR3 spans 13 residues. Germline lookup yields CDR1 MNHEY and CDR2 SMNVEV (reference sequence). The CDR3 reads CASSWQANTEAFF. For the CDR3, the DNA is TGTGCCAGCAGTTGGCAGGCGAACACTGAAGCTTTCTTT.

This clone has a handful of counts. The chain recombines TRBV30 with TRBJ1-1, with unresolved D. This CDR3 is built from 14 residues. Germline V gene data show CDR1 as GTSNPN and CDR2 as SVGIG (reference sequence). V was trimmed by 4 bases and J by 0 bases, leaving 12 bases between them. CDR3 bases: TGTGCCTGGATTGCGGGGTTTTTGAACACTGAAGCTTTCTTT. Translated: CAWIAGFLNTEAFF.

The chain joins TRBV28 to TRBJ1-1, with D perhaps matching TRBD1 (6 bases). The V gene lost 7 bases and the J gene lost 0 bases, with 12 bases spanning the gap. This CDR3 region has 14 residues. CDR1 is MDHEN, CDR2 SYDVKM, per germline. The CDR3 region is CASILGGLNTEAFF. The CDR3 DNA reads TGTGCCAGCATCCTAGGGGGTCTGAACACTGAAGCTTTCTTT.

The chain is built from TRBV28 and TRBJ1-5, with 9 bases identical to TRBD1. The germline V gene has CDR1 MDHEN and CDR2 SYDVKM. This CDR3 has 15 residues. The junction had 6 bases not matched to a gene; V was cut back by 3 bases and J by 6 bases. The DNA for the CDR3 is TGTGCCAGCAGTTTCGGGACAGGGTTTGGTCAGCCCCAGCATTTT. It encodes CASSFGTGFGQPQHF.

This clone was observed a single time. The rearrangement joins TRBV11-2 to TRBJ2-7, with TRBD1 identical over 7 bases. In germline, CDR1 is SGHAT, CDR2 FQNNGV. V shed 2 bases and J 3 bases; nucleotides not matched to a gene: 7. CDR3 length equals 15 residues. The CDR3 sequence: CASSLPRDSLYEQYF. The CDR3 nucleotides are TGTGCCAGCAGCTTACCCCGGGACAGCCTCTACGAGCAGTACTTC.

J is TRBJ2-7 and V is TRBV7-2, with a tentative D call TRBD2 (6 bases). Looked up from germline, CDR1 is SGHTA and CDR2 is FQGNSA. Trimming shortened V by 2 bases and J by 1 base, and 9 bases separated the two germline ends. The CDR3 has 14 amino acids. The CDR3 DNA sequence: TGTGCCAGCAGCTTAACTAGCCTATCCTACGAGCAGTACTTC. It specifies CASSLTSLSYEQYF.

The chain couples TRBV4-1 to TRBJ1-4; D possibly corresponds to TRBD1 (5 bases). Germline V gene sequence: CDR1 MGHRA, CDR2 YSYEKL. V shed 3 bases and J shed 4 bases, with 12 bases lying between them. The CDR3 runs 15 residues. The CDR3 DNA reads as TGCGCCAGCAGCCAGCTCAGGGCGTTTAATGAAAAACTGTTTTTT. This codes for CASSQLRAFNEKLFF.